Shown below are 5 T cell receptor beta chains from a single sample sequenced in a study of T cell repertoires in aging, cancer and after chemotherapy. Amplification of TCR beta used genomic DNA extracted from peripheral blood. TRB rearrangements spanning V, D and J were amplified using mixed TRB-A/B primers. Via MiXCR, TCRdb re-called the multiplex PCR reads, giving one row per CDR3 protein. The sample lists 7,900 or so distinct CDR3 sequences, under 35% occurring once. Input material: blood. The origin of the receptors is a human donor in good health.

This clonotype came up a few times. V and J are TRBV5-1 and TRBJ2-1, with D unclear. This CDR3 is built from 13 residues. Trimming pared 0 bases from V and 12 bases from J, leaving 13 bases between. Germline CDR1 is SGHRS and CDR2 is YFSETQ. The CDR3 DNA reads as TGCGCCAGCAGCTTGGCCAACGAAGTAGCGCAGTTCTTC. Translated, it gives CASSLANEVAQFF. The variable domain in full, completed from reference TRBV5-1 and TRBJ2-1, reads KAGVTQTPRYLIKTRGQQVTLSCSPISGHRSVSWYQQTPGQGLQFLFEYFSETQRNKGNFPGRFSGRQFSNSRSEMNVSTLELGDSALYLCASSLANEVAQFFGPGTRLTVL.

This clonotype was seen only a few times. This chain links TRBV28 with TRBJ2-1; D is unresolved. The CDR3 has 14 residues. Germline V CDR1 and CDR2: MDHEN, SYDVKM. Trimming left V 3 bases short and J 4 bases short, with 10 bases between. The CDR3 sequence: CASSLGFGYNEQFF. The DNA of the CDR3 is TGTGCCAGCAGTTTGGGTTTCGGATACAATGAGCAGTTCTTC.

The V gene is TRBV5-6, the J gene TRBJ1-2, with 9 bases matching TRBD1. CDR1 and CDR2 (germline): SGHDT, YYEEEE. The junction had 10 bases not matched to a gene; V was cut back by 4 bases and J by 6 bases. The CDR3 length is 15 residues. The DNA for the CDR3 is TGTGCCAGCAGCACACAGGGGGCCCCCTTTCATGGCTACACCTTC. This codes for CASSTQGAPFHGYTF.

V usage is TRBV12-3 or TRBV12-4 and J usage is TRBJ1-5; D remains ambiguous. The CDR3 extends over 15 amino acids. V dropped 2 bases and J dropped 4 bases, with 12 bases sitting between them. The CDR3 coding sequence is TGTGCCAGCAGTTTATCCCCCGACCTTAATCAGCCCCAGCATTTT. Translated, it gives CASSLSPDLNQPQHF.

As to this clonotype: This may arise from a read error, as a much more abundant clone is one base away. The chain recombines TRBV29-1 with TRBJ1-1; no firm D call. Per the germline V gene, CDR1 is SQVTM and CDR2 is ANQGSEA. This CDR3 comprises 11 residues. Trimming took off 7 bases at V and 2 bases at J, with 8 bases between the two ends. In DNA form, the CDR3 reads TGCAGCGCCGTACCAAACACTGAAGCTTTCTTT. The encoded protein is CSAVPNTEAFF. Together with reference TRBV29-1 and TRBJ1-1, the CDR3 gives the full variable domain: SAVISQKPSRDICQRGTSLTIQCQVDSQVTMMFWYRQQPGQSLTLIATANQGSEATYESGFVIDKFPISRPNLTFSTLTVSNMSPEDSSIYLCSAVPNTEAFFGQGTRLTVV.